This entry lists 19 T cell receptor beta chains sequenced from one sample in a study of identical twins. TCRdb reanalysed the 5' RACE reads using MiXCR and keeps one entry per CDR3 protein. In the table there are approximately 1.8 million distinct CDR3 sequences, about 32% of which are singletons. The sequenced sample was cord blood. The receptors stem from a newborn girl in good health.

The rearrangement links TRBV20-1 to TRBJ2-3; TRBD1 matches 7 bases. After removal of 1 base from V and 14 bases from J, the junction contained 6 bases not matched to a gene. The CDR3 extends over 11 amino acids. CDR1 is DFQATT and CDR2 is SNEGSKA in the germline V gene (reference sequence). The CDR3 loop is CSARADRDWYF. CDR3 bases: TGCAGTGCTAGAGCCGACAGGGATTGGTATTTT.

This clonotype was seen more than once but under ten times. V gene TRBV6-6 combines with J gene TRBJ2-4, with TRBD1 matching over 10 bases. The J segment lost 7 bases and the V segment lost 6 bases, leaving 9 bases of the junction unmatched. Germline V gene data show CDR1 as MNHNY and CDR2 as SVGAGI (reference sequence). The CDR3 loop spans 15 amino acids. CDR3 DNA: TGTGCCAGCAGCCATACCGGGACAGGGGAGAACATTCAGTACTTC. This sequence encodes CASSHTGTGENIQYF.

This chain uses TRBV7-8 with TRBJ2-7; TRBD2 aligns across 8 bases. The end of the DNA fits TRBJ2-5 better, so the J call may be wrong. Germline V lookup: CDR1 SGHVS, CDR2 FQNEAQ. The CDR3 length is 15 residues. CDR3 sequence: CASSLETSDGETQYF. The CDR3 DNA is TGTGCCAGCAGCTTAGAGACTAGCGATGGGGAGACCCAGTACTTC.

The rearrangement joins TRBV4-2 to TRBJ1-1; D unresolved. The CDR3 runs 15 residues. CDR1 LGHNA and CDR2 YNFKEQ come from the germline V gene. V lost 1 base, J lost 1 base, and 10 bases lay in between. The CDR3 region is CASSQVLHPNTEAFF. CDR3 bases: TGTGCCAGCAGCCAAGTTTTACACCCGAACACTGAAGCTTTCTTT.

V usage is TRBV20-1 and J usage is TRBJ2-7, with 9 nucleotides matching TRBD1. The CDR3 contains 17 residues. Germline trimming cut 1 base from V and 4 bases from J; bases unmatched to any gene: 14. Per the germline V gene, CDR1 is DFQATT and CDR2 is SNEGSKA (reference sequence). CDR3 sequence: CSARVGQGLSVGYEQYF. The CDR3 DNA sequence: TGCAGTGCTAGAGTGGGACAGGGCCTTTCCGTCGGGTACGAGCAGTACTTC.

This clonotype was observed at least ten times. The DNA for the CDR3 is TGTGCCAGCAGCGTAGGGAGGGACACTGAAGCTTTCTTT. The encoded protein is CASSVGRDTEAFF. The chain links TRBV9 to TRBJ1-1; D uncertain. The CDR3 is made up of 13 amino acids. With 0 bases removed from V and 3 bases from J, the gap between germline ends came to 6 bases. The germline gives CDR1 SGDLS, CDR2 YYNGEE. Complete variable domain (other parts from reference TRBV9 and TRBJ1-1): DSGVTQTPKHLITATGQRVTLRCSPRSGDLSVYWYQQSLDQGLQFLIQYYNGEERAKGNILERFSAQQFPDLHSELNLSSLELGDSALYFCASSVGRDTEAFFGQGTRLTVV.

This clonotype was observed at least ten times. Here the CDR3 reads CAISETRTSAKNIQYF. The CDR3 DNA follows: TGTGCCATCAGTGAAACTAGAACAAGCGCCAAAAACATTCAGTACTTC. This chain connects TRBV10-3 to TRBJ2-4; perhaps TRBD2 as D (5 bases). V was shortened by 3 bases and J by 1 base, with 13 bases between the two germline ends. The CDR3 length is 16 residues. Germline CDR1 ENHRY, CDR2 SYGVKD.

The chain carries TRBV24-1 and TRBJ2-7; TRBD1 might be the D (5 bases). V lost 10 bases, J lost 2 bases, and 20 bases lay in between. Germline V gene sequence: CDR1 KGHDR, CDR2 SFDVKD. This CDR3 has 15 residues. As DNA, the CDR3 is TGTGCCACTCGAGGACGGACACCGAACCCCTACGAGCAGTACTTC. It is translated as CATRGRTPNPYEQYF.

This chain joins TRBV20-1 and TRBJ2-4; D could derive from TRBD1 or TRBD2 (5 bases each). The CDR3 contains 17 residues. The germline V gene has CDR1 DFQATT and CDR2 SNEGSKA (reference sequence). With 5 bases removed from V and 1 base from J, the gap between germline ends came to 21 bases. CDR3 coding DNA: TGCAGTGCTTTCCGAGGGGACGCCCTGGGGGCCAAAAACATTCAGTACTTC. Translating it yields CSAFRGDALGAKNIQYF.

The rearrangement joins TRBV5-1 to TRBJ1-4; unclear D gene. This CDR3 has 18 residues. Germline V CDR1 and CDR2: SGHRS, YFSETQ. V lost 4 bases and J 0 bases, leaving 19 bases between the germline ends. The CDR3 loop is CASSLKPPEEATNEKLFF. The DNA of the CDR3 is TGCGCCAGCAGCCTGAAACCTCCCGAGGAAGCAACTAATGAAAAACTGTTTTTT. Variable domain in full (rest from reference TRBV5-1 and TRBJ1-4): KAGVTQTPRYLIKTRGQQVTLSCSPISGHRSVSWYQQTPGQGLQFLFEYFSETQRNKGNFPGRFSGRQFSNSRSEMNVSTLELGDSALYLCASSLKPPEEATNEKLFFGSGTQLSVL.

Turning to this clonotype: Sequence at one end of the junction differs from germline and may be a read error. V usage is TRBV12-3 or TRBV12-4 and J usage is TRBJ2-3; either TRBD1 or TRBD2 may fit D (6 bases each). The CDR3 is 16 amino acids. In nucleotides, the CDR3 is TGTGCCAGCAGTCAGAAGGGGGGACTGAAAGCAGATGCGCAGTATTTT. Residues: CASSQKGGLKADAQYF.

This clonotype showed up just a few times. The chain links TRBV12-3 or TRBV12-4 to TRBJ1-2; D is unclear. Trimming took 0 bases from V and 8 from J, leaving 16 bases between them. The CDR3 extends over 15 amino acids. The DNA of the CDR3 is TGTGCCAGCAGTTTAGCGCGTGTCTTATACGGCGGCTACACCTTC. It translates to CASSLARVLYGGYTF.

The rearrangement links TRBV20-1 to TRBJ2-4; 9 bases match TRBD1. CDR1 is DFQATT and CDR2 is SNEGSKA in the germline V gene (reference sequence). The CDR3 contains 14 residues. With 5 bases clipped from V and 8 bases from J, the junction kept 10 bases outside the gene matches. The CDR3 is CSAWDRAKSDIQYF. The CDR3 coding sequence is TGCAGTGCTTGGGACAGGGCCAAATCGGACATTCAGTACTTC.

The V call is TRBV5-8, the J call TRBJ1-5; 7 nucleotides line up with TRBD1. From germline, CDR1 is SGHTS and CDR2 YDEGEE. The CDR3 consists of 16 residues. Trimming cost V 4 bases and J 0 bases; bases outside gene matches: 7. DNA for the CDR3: TGTGCCAGCAGCCGCTGGACAGGCCATAGCAATCAGCCCCAGCATTTT. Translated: CASSRWTGHSNQPQHF.

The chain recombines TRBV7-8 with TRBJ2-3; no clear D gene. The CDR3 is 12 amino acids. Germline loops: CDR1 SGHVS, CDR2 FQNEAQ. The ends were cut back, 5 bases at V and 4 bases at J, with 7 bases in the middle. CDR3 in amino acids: CASSRRSDTQYF. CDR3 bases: TGTGCCAGCAGCCGCCGGTCAGATACGCAGTATTTT.

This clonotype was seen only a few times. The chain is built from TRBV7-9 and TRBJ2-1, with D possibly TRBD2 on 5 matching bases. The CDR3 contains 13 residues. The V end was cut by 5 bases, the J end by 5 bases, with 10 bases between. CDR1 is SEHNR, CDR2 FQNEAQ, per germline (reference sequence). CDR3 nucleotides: TGTGCCAGCAGCACTAGGCCGGACAATGAGCAGTTCTTC. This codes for CASSTRPDNEQFF.

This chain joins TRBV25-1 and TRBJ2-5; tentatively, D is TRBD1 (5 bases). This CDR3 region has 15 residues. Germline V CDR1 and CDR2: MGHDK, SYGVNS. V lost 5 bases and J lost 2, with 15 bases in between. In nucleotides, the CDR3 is TGTGCCAGCAGTCGCAGGGTCCCCACACAAGAGACCCAGTACTTC. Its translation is CASSRRVPTQETQYF.

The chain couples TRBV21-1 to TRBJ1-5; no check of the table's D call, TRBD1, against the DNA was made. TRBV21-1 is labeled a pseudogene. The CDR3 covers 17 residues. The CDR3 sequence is CASSSPGGAPRNQPQHF. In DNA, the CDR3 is TGTGCCAGCAGCTCCCCTGGGGGTGCCCCTCGCAATCAGCCCCAGCATTTT.

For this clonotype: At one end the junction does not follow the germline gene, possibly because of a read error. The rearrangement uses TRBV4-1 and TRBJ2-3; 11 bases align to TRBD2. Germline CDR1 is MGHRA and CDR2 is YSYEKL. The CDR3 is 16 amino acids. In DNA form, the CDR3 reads TGCACCAGCAGCCGTCTAGCGGGAGGACCCACAGATACGCAGTATTTT. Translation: CTSSRLAGGPTDTQYF.